These 5 T cell receptor beta chains came from one sample sequenced in a study of blood T cell repertoires in COVID-19 (TCRdb year 2020). The protocol used for the library was the immunoSEQ multiplex PCR assay. As stored in TCRdb, this immuneACCESS dataset retains in-frame rearrangements with V and J assigned. A fraction of the clones does not appear; measured against another copy, unresolved V genes explain less than half of the discrepancy, and the remainder lacks a known reason. This sample comprises around 110,000 clones, roughly four fifths of them detected only once. Clones ranked in the top ten supply 11% to 15% of the sample. Sequences were obtained from peripheral blood. The receptors were sampled from a woman aged 55 to 70 with acute or convalescent COVID-19.

The chain uses TRBV28 and TRBJ1-1; D gene uncertain. The CDR3 is 15 residues long. Trimming shortened V by 3 bases and J by 1 base, and 12 bases separated the two germline ends. Germline-derived CDR1 and CDR2 are MDHEN and SYDVKM. CDR3 loop: CASSFAQARNTEAFF. CDR3 in DNA: TGTGCCAGCAGTTTCGCGCAGGCGAGGAACACTGAAGCTTTCTTT.

This clone showed up just once. This chain connects TRBV25-1 to TRBJ1-1, with a possible D match to TRBD1 (5 bases). CDR3 length: 14 residues. The germline V gene has CDR1 MGHDK and CDR2 SYGVNS. Trimming stripped 8 bases from V and 1 base from J, with 14 bases between. The CDR3 DNA reads as TGTGCCAGCCCCCCAGGGCAATCGAACACTGAAGCTTTCTTT. Encoded protein: CASPPGQSNTEAFF.

The chain combines TRBV3-1 (or the pseudogene TRBV3-2) with TRBJ2-3; TRBD1 is a possible D gene (6 bases). With 3 bases removed from V and 2 bases from J, the gap between germline ends came to 9 bases. CDR3 length: 14 residues. Germline CDR1 is LGHDT and CDR2 is YNNKEL (reference sequence). CDR3 amino acids: CASSHGQITDTQYF. The CDR3 DNA is TGTGCCAGCAGCCACGGACAGATCACAGATACGCAGTATTTT.

This sequence joins TRBV2 and TRBJ2-7; 7 bases align to TRBD1. Germline CDR1 reads SNHLY; CDR2 reads FYNNEI. This CDR3 is 13 amino acids long. V lost 10 bases and J lost 1; bases outside the gene matches: 7. CDR3 protein: CATTGALSYEQYF. The CDR3 coding sequence is TGTGCCACCACAGGGGCATTATCCTACGAGCAGTACTTC.

This chain joins TRBV5-1 and TRBJ2-3; D is ambiguous. This CDR3 has 16 amino acids. CDR1 is SGHRS, CDR2 YFSETQ, per germline. V lost 4 bases and J lost 5, with 20 bases in between. The CDR3, as DNA: TGCGCCAGCAGCCCTCGGCCGGGTTTCGTCGTAGATACGCAGTATTTT. Amino acids: CASSPRPGFVVDTQYF.